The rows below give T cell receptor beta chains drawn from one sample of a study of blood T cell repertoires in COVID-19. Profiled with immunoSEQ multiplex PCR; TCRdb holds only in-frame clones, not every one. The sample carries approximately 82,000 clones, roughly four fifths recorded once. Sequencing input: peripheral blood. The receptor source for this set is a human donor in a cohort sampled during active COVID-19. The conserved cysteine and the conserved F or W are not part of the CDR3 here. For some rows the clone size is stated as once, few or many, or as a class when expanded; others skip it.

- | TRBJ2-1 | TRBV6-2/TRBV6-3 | ASSYQGNEQF
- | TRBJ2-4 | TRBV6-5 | ASSYSGGSKNIQY
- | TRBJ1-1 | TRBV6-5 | ASSYTGQGAEAF
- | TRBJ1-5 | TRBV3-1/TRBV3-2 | ASSQGGYQPQH
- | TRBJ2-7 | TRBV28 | ASRARDRGFYEQY
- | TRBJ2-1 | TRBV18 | ASSPPQAMVYNEQF
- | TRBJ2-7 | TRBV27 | ASSLSWQGHEQY
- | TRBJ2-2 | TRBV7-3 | ASSLQTAANTGELF
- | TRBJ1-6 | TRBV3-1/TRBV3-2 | ASHGGNLHSPLH
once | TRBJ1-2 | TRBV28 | ASSLRDREGYT
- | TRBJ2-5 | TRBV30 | AWGLETQY
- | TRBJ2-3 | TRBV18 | ASSPTSPDTQY
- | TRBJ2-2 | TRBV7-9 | ASSHSDRGNLPGELF
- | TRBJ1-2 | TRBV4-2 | ASSGTGALSNYGYT
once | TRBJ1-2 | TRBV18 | ASSPGTGAGYGYT
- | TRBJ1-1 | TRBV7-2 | ASSWVRGNTEAF
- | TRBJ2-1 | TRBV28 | ASSRGGPQGNEQF
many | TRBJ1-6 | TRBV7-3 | ASSLNTYSPLH
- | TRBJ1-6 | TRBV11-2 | ASSLRQGDLPLH
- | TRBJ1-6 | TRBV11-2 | ASSPRTGGDSPLH
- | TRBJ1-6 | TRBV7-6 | ASSSTSDRGSPLH
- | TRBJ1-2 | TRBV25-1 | ASRPTGGNGYT
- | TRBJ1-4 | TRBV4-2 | ASSQEQGTNEKLF
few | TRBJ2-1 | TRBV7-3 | ASSLRQGRGNEQF
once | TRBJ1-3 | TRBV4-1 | ASSQEERSRNTIY
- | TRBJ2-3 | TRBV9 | ASSVYLSGPSTDTQY
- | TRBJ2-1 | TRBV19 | ASSVQGARMINEQF
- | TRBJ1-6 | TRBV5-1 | ASSFGQSNSPLH
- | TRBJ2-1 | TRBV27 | ASSLFRSSYNEQF
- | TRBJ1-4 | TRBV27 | ASSLTGGPNEKLF
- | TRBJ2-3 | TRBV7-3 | VSSQGGADTQY
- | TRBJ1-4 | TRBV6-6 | ASSSTVNEKLF
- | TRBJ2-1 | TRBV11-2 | ASSLRPQGNEQF
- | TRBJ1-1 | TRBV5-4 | ASSKAGTGNTEAF
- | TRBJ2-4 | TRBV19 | ASSIGRGGKNIQY
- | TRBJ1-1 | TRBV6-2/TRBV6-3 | ASSRPGQGTTEAF
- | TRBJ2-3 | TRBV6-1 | ASSEAIAGGPPDTQY
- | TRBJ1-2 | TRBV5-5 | ASSSGLGARDYGYT
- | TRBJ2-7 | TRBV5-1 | ASSFGVNSYEQY
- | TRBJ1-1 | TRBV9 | ASSVGRGSRV
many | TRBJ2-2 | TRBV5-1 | ASSWTSSSRGTGELF
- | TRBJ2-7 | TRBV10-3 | AISESGHGYEQY
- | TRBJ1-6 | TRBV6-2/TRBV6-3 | ASSWASSYNSPLH
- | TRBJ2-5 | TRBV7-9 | ASAAGRPERETQY
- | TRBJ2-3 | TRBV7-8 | ASSLAGALGKDTQY
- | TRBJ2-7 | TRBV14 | ASSRHGDEQY
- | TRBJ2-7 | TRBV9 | ASSAYDTKTYEQY